This T cell receptor (beta chain) was identified in a study of T cell responses to AZD1222 COVID-19 vaccine. Produced via immunoSEQ multiplex PCR; TCRdb's table is partial and in-frame only. The table lists tens of thousands of clones, approximately 90% of them singletons, with just under 5% in the top ten. Study conclusions and caveats: Clonal diversity may have been underestimated in mostly white British donors. Only six or seven AZD1222 recipients were seropositive at baseline. As reported, nearly half of all spike-specific TCRs target variant regions that are unmutated.

This clone was seen only a few times. Its antigen is as yet unknown. This CDR3 region has 13 residues. Per the germline V gene, CDR1 is SGHTA and CDR2 is FQGNSA. The V segment lost 5 bases and the J segment 6 bases; nucleotides outside the gene matches: 3. This chain joins TRBV7-2 and TRBJ1-5, with 8 bases identical to TRBD1. The receptor was derived from an adult in good health. The sample in question was peripheral blood, obtained on day 0 of AZD1222 vaccination. CDR3 DNA sequence: TGTGCCAGCAGCCGGGACAGGTCTCAGCCCCAGCATTTT. Its protein product is CASSRDRSQPQHF. Filled out from reference TRBV7-2 and TRBJ1-5, the complete variable domain reads GAGVSQSPSNKVTEKGKDVELRCDPISGHTALYWYRQSLGQGLEFLIYFQGNSAPDKSGLPSDRFSAERTGGSVSTLTIQRTQQEDSAVYLCASSRDRSQPQHFGDGTRLSIL.